This T cell receptor beta chain was captured in a study of blood T cell repertoires in COVID-19. Overall study context: In each case, the material was cDNA or gDNA derived from T cells, B-cell-depleted T cells, or PBMCs.

The CDR3 contains 17 residues. CDR1 and CDR2 from the germline V gene are SGHRS and YFSETQ. V was clipped by 3 bases and J by 2 bases; unmatched bases: 10. Participants were placed into cohorts based on the clinical history they reported. As handled by the study authors: Amplification from reference gene primers served as the basis for estimated nucleated cell counts. The repertoire was sequenced with immunoSEQ multiplex PCR; TCRdb's copy has only in-frame clones and lacks some. From that table come the V and J calls and clone size; the DNA was used to work out D and trimming. The sample holds about 220,000 clones, around 89% seen once.

The sequenced sample consisted of PBMCs or T cells enriched from blood (not recorded which). The V call is TRBV5-1, the J call TRBJ1-1; the match to TRBD1 covers 10 bases. The receptor's source is a woman aged 25 to 39 who had recovered from COVID-19. The CDR3 reads CASSSPRDRGRNTEAFF. The DNA for the CDR3 is TGCGCCAGCAGCTCACCCCGTGACAGGGGGCGAAACACTGAAGCTTTCTTT.